Each of the 18 T cell receptor beta chains below was sequenced from the same sample in a study of cytomegalovirus exposure and HLA in healthy donors (dated by TCRdb to about 2017). The method behind the library was the immunoSEQ multiplex PCR assay. TCRdb took over this immuneACCESS table, retaining in-frame rearrangements with V and J assigned. Such tables are incomplete; in checked studies, under half of the missing clones stem from an unresolved V gene, and the remainder is unexplained. This sample comprises 90,000 to 120,000 clones, nearly 97% of them detected only once. Roughly 0.66% of the sample goes to the ten largest clones. Sequencing used PBMCs. The source of these receptors is a woman aged 18-29 years in good health and CMV-seronegative.

The J gene is TRBJ2-2, the V gene TRBV7-9; maybe TRBD2 (6 bases). Germline values: CDR1 SEHNR, CDR2 FQNEAQ (reference sequence). Between the trimmed V and J ends, which lost 7 bases and 6 bases, there was a span of 27 bases. The CDR3 covers 18 residues. The CDR3 DNA reads as TGTGCCAGCAAGCAAGGGATATCGGAGGGACCCACCGCCGGGGAGCTGTTTTTT. Protein: CASKQGISEGPTAGELFF.

The chain has TRBV30 and TRBJ1-6; unclear D gene. V dropped 0 bases and J dropped 7 bases, with 13 bases sitting between them. Germline CDR1 GTSNPN, CDR2 SVGIG (reference sequence). The CDR3 is made up of 15 amino acids. CDR3 nucleotide sequence: TGTGCCTGGAGTGTAATGGCCCGCGGGAATTCACCCCTCCACTTT. Translated: CAWSVMARGNSPLHF.

The rearrangement uses TRBV2 and TRBJ1-5, with 8 nucleotides matching TRBD1. This CDR3 region has 18 residues. After removal of 5 bases from V and 0 bases from J, the junction contained 12 bases not matched to a gene. From germline, CDR1 is SNHLY and CDR2 FYNNEI. CDR3 region: CASSPRRQGPYSNQPQHF. The DNA for the CDR3 is TGTGCCAGCAGTCCCCGGAGACAGGGGCCCTATAGCAATCAGCCCCAGCATTTT.

This chain joins TRBV7-2 and TRBJ1-4, with 9 bases fitting TRBD1. With V trimmed by 5 bases and J by 8 bases, 9 bases remained unmatched. CDR1 is SGHTA, CDR2 FQGNSA, per germline. The CDR3 is 15 residues long. Here the CDR3 DNA reads TGTGCCAGCAGCGGGACAGGGTGGCTATCCGAAAAACTGTTTTTT. The encoded protein is CASSGTGWLSEKLFF.

The chain uses TRBV5-8 and TRBJ2-1, with 13 bases that match TRBD2. Trimming cost V 4 bases and J 3 bases; bases outside gene matches: 4. The CDR3 is 16 amino acids. Germline CDR1 reads SGHTS; CDR2 reads YDEGEE. As DNA, the CDR3 is TGTGCCAGCAGCATCGGACTAGCGGGGGACTACAATGAGCAGTTCTTC. Encoded protein: CASSIGLAGDYNEQFF.

The J gene is TRBJ1-1, the V gene TRBV6-1; the D gene is possibly TRBD1 (6 bases). Germline V gene data show CDR1 as MNHNS and CDR2 as SASEGT. The CDR3 sequence is 14 residues long. The V and J ends lost 6 bases and 2 bases respectively, with 13 bases between them. The CDR3 bases are TGTGCCAGCAGGGGATGGACAGATAACACTGAAGCTTTCTTT. It is translated as CASRGWTDNTEAFF.

CDR3 nucleotides: TGTGCCAGCTCAACTACAGGGGAAGGGCAGCAGTATTTT. Translated, it gives CASSTTGEGQQYF. The chain links TRBV18 to TRBJ2-3; the match to TRBD1 covers 7 bases. The J segment lost 11 bases and the V segment lost 5 bases, leaving 10 bases of the junction unmatched. Germline CDR1 is KGHSH and CDR2 is LQKENI. This CDR3 has 13 residues.

The gene calls are TRBV11-2 and TRBJ2-7; tentatively, D is TRBD1 (6 bases). V gave up 0 bases and J gave up 7 bases, with 13 bases separating them. The length of the CDR3 is 14 residues. Germline lookup yields CDR1 SGHAT and CDR2 FQNNGV. CDR3 region: CASSLELGAGEQYF. For the CDR3, the DNA is TGTGCCAGCAGCTTAGAGTTGGGGGCTGGAGAGCAGTACTTC.

The genes are TRBV9 and TRBJ2-3, with D perhaps matching TRBD2 (6 bases). Trimming left V 3 bases short and J 7 bases short, with 9 bases between. In germline, CDR1 is SGDLS, CDR2 YYNGEE. The CDR3 loop spans 12 amino acids. The CDR3 sequence: CASSARENTQYF. The CDR3 coding sequence is TGTGCCAGCAGCGCCCGGGAGAATACGCAGTATTTT. The whole variable domain, filled in from reference TRBV9 and TRBJ2-3, reads DSGVTQTPKHLITATGQRVTLRCSPRSGDLSVYWYQQSLDQGLQFLIQYYNGEERAKGNILERFSAQQFPDLHSELNLSSLELGDSALYFCASSARENTQYFGPGTRLTVL.

The chain links TRBV6-6 to TRBJ2-5; D might be TRBD1 (6 bases). Looked up from germline, CDR1 is MNHNY and CDR2 is SVGAGI (reference sequence). The length of the CDR3 is 13 residues. With 6 bases removed from V and 1 base from J, the gap between germline ends came to 9 bases. The CDR3 here is CASRTGSQETQYF. The CDR3 DNA sequence: TGTGCCAGCAGGACAGGTAGCCAAGAGACCCAGTACTTC.

V is TRBV5-1 and J is TRBJ1-1; 12 bases agree with TRBD1. Germline CDR1 reads SGHRS; CDR2 reads YFSETQ. J was trimmed by 0 bases and V by 4 bases; bases with no gene match: 13. The CDR3 consists of 19 residues. For the CDR3, the DNA is TGCGCCAGCAGCCGAGGGACAGGGGGCGGGGGGCGGATGAACACTGAAGCTTTCTTT. Its translation is CASSRGTGGGGRMNTEAFF. Variable domain in full (rest from reference TRBV5-1 and TRBJ1-1): KAGVTQTPRYLIKTRGQQVTLSCSPISGHRSVSWYQQTPGQGLQFLFEYFSETQRNKGNFPGRFSGRQFSNSRSEMNVSTLELGDSALYLCASSRGTGGGGRMNTEAFFGQGTRLTVV.

V gene TRBV6-1 combines with J gene TRBJ1-4; D might be TRBD1 (5 bases). This CDR3 comprises 13 residues. In germline, CDR1 is MNHNS, CDR2 SASEGT. The V end was cut by 9 bases, the J end by 7 bases, with 15 bases between. CDR3 DNA: TGTGCCAGTTCGGGCAGGGTGGCTGAAAAACTGTTTTTT. Its protein product is CASSGRVAEKLFF.

The chain recombines TRBV20-1 with TRBJ1-1; D gene unclear. This CDR3 comprises 9 residues. Germline-derived CDR1 and CDR2 are DFQATT and SNEGSKA (reference sequence). In DNA, the CDR3 is TGCAGCTTCGGAGGGATAGCTTTCTTT. Its translation: CSFGGIAFF.

This clone was detected once. The rearrangement joins TRBV7-2 to TRBJ1-2; D is ambiguous. This CDR3 is 12 amino acids long. V was cut by 5 bases and J by 6 bases, with 10 bases left in between. Germline-derived CDR1 and CDR2 are SGHTA and FQGNSA. The CDR3 nucleotides read TGTGCCAGCAGCGAACTAAGAGATGGCTACACCTTC. This gives the protein CASSELRDGYTF.

The CDR3 here is CASSLQGKVLTF. The CDR3 DNA reads as TGTGCCAGCAGTTTACAGGGGAAGGTCCTGACTTTC. J is TRBJ2-6 and V is TRBV27; maybe TRBD1 (6 bases). The CDR3 is made up of 12 amino acids. Deletions cut 2 bases from V and 13 bases from J, with 9 bases between. CDR1 and CDR2 from the germline V gene are MNHEY and SMNVEV (reference sequence).

The gene calls are TRBV6-5 and TRBJ1-2, with D possibly matching TRBD1 (5 bases). The CDR3 totals 15 residues. The V end lost 6 bases, the J end lost 5 bases, and 19 bases lay between the germline ends. Looked up from germline, CDR1 is MNHEY and CDR2 is SVGAGI. The CDR3 protein is CASRPLRETRYGYTF. The DNA for the CDR3 is TGTGCCAGCAGACCCCTCAGGGAAACCCGTTATGGCTACACCTTC.

The genes are TRBV4-3 and TRBJ1-2; 8 positions match TRBD1. CDR3 length: 14 residues. CDR1 and CDR2 from the germline V gene are LGHNA and YSLEER. Trimming removed 0 bases from V and 4 bases from J; junction bases left unmatched: 1. DNA of the CDR3: TGCGCCAGCAGCCAAGAGACAGGGGTCTATGGCTACACCTTC. This sequence encodes CASSQETGVYGYTF.

The chain couples TRBV7-2 to TRBJ2-1; 8 nucleotides align to TRBD2. CDR3 length equals 16 residues. J gave up 1 base and V 3 bases, and 5 bases lay outside the gene matches. Germline V CDR1 and CDR2: SGHTA, FQGNSA. The CDR3 spells CASSFSRGGSYNEQFF. In DNA, the CDR3 is TGTGCCAGCAGCTTTTCCCGGGGGGGGTCCTACAATGAGCAGTTCTTC.